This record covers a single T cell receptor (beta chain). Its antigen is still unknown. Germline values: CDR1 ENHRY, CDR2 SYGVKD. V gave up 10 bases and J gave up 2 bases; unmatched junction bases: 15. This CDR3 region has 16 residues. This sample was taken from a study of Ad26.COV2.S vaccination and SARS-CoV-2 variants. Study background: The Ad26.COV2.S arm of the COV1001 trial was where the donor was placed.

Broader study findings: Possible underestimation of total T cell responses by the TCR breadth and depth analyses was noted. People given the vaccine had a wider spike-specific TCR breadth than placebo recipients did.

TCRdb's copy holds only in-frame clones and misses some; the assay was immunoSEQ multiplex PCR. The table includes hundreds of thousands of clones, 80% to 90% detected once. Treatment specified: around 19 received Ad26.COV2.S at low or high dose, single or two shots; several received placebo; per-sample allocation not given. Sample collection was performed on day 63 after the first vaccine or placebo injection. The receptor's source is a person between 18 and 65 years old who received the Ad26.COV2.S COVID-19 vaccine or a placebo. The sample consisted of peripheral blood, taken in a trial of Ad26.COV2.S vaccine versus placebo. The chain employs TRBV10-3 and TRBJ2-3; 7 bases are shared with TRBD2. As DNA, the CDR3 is TGTGCCACGGCCCGGTTAAGGGAGGGCGTCACAGATACGCAGTATTTT. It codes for CATARLREGVTDTQYF.